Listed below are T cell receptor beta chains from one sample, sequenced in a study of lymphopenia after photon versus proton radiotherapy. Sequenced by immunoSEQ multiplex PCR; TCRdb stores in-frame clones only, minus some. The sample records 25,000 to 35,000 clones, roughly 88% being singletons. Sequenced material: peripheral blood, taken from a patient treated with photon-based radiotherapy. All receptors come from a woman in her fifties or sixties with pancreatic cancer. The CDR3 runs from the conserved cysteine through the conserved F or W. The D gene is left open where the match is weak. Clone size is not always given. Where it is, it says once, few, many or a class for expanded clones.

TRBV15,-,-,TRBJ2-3,TGTGCCACCAGCAGAGAGAGGGGGAGGTACACAGATACGCAGTATTTT,CATSRERGRYTDTQYF
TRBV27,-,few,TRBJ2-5,TGTGCCAGCAGTTTTCAAGAGACCCAGTACTTC,CASSFQETQYF
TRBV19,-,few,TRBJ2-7,TGTGCCAGTAGTCCCGTCGGAATCTACGAGCAGTACTTC,CASSPVGIYEQYF
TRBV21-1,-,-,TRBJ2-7,TGTGCCAGCAGCAAAGTGAGGACAGGGGAGGCCGAGCAGTACTTC,CASSKVRTGEAEQYF
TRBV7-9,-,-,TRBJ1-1,TGTGCCAGCAGCTCACAGAACACTGAAGCTTTCTTT,CASSSQNTEAFF
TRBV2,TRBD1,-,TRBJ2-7,TGTGCCAGCAGACCTGACAGGGTCGAGCAGTACTTC,CASRPDRVEQYF
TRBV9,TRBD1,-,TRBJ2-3,TGTGCCAGCAGCCCCAGGACAGGGAACGGCCCAGATACGCAGTATTTT,CASSPRTGNGPDTQYF
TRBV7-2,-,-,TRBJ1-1,TGTGCCAGCAGCTTAGGAGCACATACGAACACTGAAGCTTTCTTT,CASSLGAHTNTEAFF
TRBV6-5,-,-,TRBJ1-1,TGTGCCAGCAGACAGGGCTCAGGCACTGAAGCTTTCTTT,CASRQGSGTEAFF
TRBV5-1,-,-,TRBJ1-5,TGCGCCAGCAGCTTGTTTCCAGAGGGCAGCAATCAGCCCCAGCATTTT,CASSLFPEGSNQPQHF
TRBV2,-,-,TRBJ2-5,TGTGCCAGCAGTGAAGCTACTAGGACTCTCGAGACCCAGTACTTC,CASSEATRTLETQYF
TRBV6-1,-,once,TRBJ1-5,TGTGCCAGCAGTGAACTCCTTTTCGACAGTAGCAATCAGCCCCAGCATTTT,CASSELLFDSSNQPQHF
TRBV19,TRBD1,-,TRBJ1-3,TGTGCCAGTAGTATCGGGACAGGGGTCGGAAACACCATATATTTT,CASSIGTGVGNTIYF
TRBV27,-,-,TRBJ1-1,TGTGCCAGCAGTTTAGGGGGGGACACTGAAGCTTTCTTT,CASSLGGDTEAFF
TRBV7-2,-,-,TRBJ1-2,TGTGCCAGCAGTTTTGGACCGGGCCTCGGAGGCTACACCTTC,CASSFGPGLGGYTF
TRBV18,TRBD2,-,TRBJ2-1,TGTGCCAGCTCACCACAGCTTAGCGGGAGGCACAATGAGCAGTTCTTC,CASSPQLSGRHNEQFF
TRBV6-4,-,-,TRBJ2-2,TGTGCCAGCAGCACGGAGGTCGGGCCCCAACCAACCGGGGAGCTGTTTTTT,CASSTEVGPQPTGELFF
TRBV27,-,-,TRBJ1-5,TGTGCCAGCAGTTTCCGGGGGGCAAGCAATCAGCCCCAGCATTTT,CASSFRGASNQPQHF
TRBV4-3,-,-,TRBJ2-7,TGCGCCAGCAGCAAAGACTTCGGGGGAGGGGGCTACGAGCAGTACTTC,CASSKDFGGGGYEQYF
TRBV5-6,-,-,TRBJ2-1,TGTGCCAGCAGCTTCCTCTCGGGGCAGGGGAACAATGAGCAGTTCTTC,CASSFLSGQGNNEQFF
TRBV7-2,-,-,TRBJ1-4,TGTGCCAGCAGCTTAGCGGCAACGGCAGGAAAACTGTTTTTT,CASSLAATAGKLFF
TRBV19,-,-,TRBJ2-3,TGTGCCAGTACCGACTCGCCCTCAAGGTTTCGGGCAGATACGCAGTATTTT,CASTDSPSRFRADTQYF
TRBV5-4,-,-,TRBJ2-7,TGTGCCAGCGGGACTCAGGGGACGTACGAGCAGTACTTC,CASGTQGTYEQYF
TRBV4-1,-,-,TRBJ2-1,TGCGCCAGCAGCCAAGATCTAGGACAAGGTTACAATGAGCAGTTCTTC,CASSQDLGQGYNEQFF
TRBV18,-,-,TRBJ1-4,TGTGCCAGCTCCCCCGGTACAGTCGGTTCTGCGACTAATGAAAAACTGTTTTTT,CASSPGTVGSATNEKLFF
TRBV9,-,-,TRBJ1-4,TGTGCCAGCAGCCTCACCGGGACGGAAAATGAAAAACTGTTTTTT,CASSLTGTENEKLFF
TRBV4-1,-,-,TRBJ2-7,TGCGCCAGCAGCCAAGCTGACAGGCTCTCCTACGAGCAGTACTTC,CASSQADRLSYEQYF
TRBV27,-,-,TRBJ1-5,TGTGCCAGCAGTTTTATTAGGACAGAGGGCAATCAGCCCCAGCATTTT,CASSFIRTEGNQPQHF
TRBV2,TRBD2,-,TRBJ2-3,TGTGCCAGCTCTAGCGGAAAGGAGGTAGATACGCAGTATTTT,CASSSGKEVDTQYF
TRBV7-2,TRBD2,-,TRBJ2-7,TGTGCCAGCAGCTTAGCCCTACTAGCGGGGACCTACGAGCAGTACTTC,CASSLALLAGTYEQYF
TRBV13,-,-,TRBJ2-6,TGTGCCAGCAGCTTTTTCAGGAATACTCATGGGGTCTCTGGGGCCAACGTCCTGACTTTC,CASSFFRNTHGVSGANVLTF
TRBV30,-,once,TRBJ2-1,TGTGCCTGGAGTGCGATGGGGGCCTCCGGGTTCTTC,CAWSAMGASGFF
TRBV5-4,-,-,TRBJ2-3,TGTGCCAGCAGCCCAGCTTATGGCACAGATACGCAGTATTTT,CASSPAYGTDTQYF
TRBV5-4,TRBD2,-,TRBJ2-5,TGTGCCAGCAGCTCATCAGCGGGGCAAGAGACCCAGTACTTC,CASSSSAGQETQYF
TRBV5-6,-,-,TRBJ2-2,TGTGCCAGCAGCTCCCCTGAGAGGGGGGCCCCCGGGGAGCTGTTTTTT,CASSSPERGAPGELFF
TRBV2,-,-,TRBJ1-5,TGTGCCAGCAGTGAAAGGGGTCAGCAGATAATCAATCAGCCCCAGCATTTT,CASSERGQQIINQPQHF
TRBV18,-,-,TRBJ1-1,TGTGCCAGCTCACCACTAGTAGCTGAGGCTTTCTTT,CASSPLVAEAFF
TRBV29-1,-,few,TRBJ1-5,TGCAGCGTTGGGAATAGCAATCAGCCCCAGCATTTT,CSVGNSNQPQHF
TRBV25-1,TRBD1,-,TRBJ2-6,TGTGCCAGCAAGGACAGGACCACCTCTGGGGCCAACGTCCTGACTTTC,CASKDRTTSGANVLTF
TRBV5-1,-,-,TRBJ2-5,TGCGCCAGCAGCTTGGAGGGTAGGGCAGAGACCCAGTACTTC,CASSLEGRAETQYF
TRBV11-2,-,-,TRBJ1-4,TGTGCCAGCAGCTTTGGAGGAAAACTGTTTTTT,CASSFGGKLFF
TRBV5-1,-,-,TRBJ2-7,TGCGCCAGCAGCTATATACGGGCCGATTTCTCGAGGGAGCAGTACTTC,CASSYIRADFSREQYF
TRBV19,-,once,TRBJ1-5,TGTGCCAGTAGTGGACAGTCCTATCAGCCCCAGCATTTT,CASSGQSYQPQHF
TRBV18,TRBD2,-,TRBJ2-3,TGTGCCAGCTCACCACCGGGACTAGCGGACTCCACAGATACGCAGTATTTT,CASSPPGLADSTDTQYF
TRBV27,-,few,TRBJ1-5,TGTGCCAGCAGCTACGAGGGGAGCAATCAGCCCCAGCATTTT,CASSYEGSNQPQHF
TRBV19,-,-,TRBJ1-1,TGTGCCAGTAGCTGGGGAAATTTGGTGAACACTGAAGCTTTCTTT,CASSWGNLVNTEAFF
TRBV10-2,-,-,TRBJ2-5,TGCGCCAGCATTGGACAGAGGGAGACCCAGTACTTC,CASIGQRETQYF
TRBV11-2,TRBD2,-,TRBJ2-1,TGTGCCAGCAGCCCACCGTGGACTAGCGGGAGGGCCGAGGATGAGCAGTTCTTC,CASSPPWTSGRAEDEQFF
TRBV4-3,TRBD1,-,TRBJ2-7,TGCGCCAGCAGTCAGAAACAGGGGTCTTTCGACGAGCAGTACTTC,CASSQKQGSFDEQYF
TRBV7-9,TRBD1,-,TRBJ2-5,TGTGCCAGCAGCTTAGCCCCAGGGGGTGAGGAGACCCAGTACTTC,CASSLAPGGEETQYF
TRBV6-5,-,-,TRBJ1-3,TGTGCCAGCGGGGAGTTAGGGACTGGAAACACCATATATTTT,CASGELGTGNTIYF
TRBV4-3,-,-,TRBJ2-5,TGCGCCAGCAGCCAAGATCCATCAGATCGGGCCCAGTACTTC,CASSQDPSDRAQYF